The 10 T cell receptor beta chains in this list originate from one sample, sequenced in a study of blood T cell repertoires in COVID-19. The assay was immunoSEQ multiplex PCR, and TCRdb's table has in-frame clones only and misses some. The sample shows around 400,000 clones, 80% to 90% of them seen only once. The source material was peripheral blood. These receptors were collected from a man aged 35 to 55 with acute or convalescent COVID-19.

V gene TRBV12-3 or TRBV12-4 combines with J gene TRBJ2-5; the D gene is possibly TRBD1 (6 bases). V dropped 6 bases and J dropped 11 bases, with 13 bases sitting between them. The CDR3 totals 11 residues. CDR3 nucleotides: TGTGCCAGCAGCTATACTGGGACACAGTACTTC. This translates into CASSYTGTQYF.

The chain is built from TRBV10-2 and TRBJ1-5, with D possibly TRBD1 on 6 matching bases. From germline, CDR1 is WSHSY and CDR2 SAAADI. CDR3 length equals 13 residues. Trimming took 6 bases from V and 16 from J, leaving 22 bases between them. In nucleotides, the CDR3 is TGCGCCAGCAGGGAAGCCGGGACAAGGGACGTTCATTTT. This translates into CASREAGTRDVHF.

This clone was seen more than once but under ten times. The chain combines TRBV19 with TRBJ1-2; tentative D call: TRBD1 (6 bases). V was trimmed by 5 bases and J by 4 bases, leaving 17 bases between them. Germline loops: CDR1 LNHDA, CDR2 SQIVND (reference sequence). The CDR3 consists of 15 residues. The CDR3 coding sequence is TGTGCCAGTAGTTCCCAGATCAAAGGGGGCTATGGCTACACCTTC. It is translated as CASSSQIKGGYGYTF.

V and J are TRBV5-1 and TRBJ2-5, with TRBD2 matching over 11 bases. V lost 0 bases and J lost 0; bases outside the gene matches: 7. This CDR3 has 18 amino acids. Germline V gives CDR1 SGHRS, CDR2 YFSETQ. The CDR3 reads CASSLGFSGRADQETQYF. The CDR3, as DNA: TGCGCCAGCAGCTTGGGGTTTAGCGGGAGGGCGGACCAAGAGACCCAGTACTTC.

The rearrangement links TRBV11-2 to TRBJ1-1; D not certain. Germline loops: CDR1 SGHAT, CDR2 FQNNGV. V lost 1 base, J lost 0 bases, and 6 bases lay in between. CDR3 length equals 14 residues. CDR3 sequence: CASSLGTLNTEAFF. CDR3 coding DNA: TGTGCCAGCAGCTTAGGTACATTGAACACTGAAGCTTTCTTT.

This chain links TRBV30 with TRBJ2-1; maybe TRBD2 (6 bases). The CDR3 spans 14 residues. V lost 3 bases, J lost 10 bases, and 19 bases lay in between. The germline V gene has CDR1 GTSNPN and CDR2 SVGIG (reference sequence). The CDR3 sequence: CAWSRGGTVYEQFF. The CDR3 bases are TGTGCCTGGAGCCGAGGCGGGACCGTTTACGAGCAGTTCTTC. Full variable domain (remainder filled in from reference TRBV30 and TRBJ2-1): SQTIHQWPATLVQPVGSPLSLECTVEGTSNPNLYWYRQAAGRGLQLLFYSVGIGQISSEVPQNLSASRPQDRQFILSSKKLLLSDSGFYLCAWSRGGTVYEQFFGPGTRLTVL.

V usage is TRBV30 and J usage is TRBJ1-2; 7 positions agree with TRBD1. This CDR3 comprises 12 residues. Germline lookup yields CDR1 GTSNPN and CDR2 SVGIG (reference sequence). The V gene end was trimmed by 4 bases and the J gene end by 4 bases; junction bases not matched to a gene: 3. Here the CDR3 DNA reads TGTGCCTGGACAGGGGGGCCCTATGGCTACACCTTC. Protein: CAWTGGPYGYTF.

This clone was seen a single time. V usage is TRBV30 and J usage is TRBJ1-2; 7 bases map to TRBD1. The length of the CDR3 is 14 residues. The junction had 5 bases not matched to a gene; V was cut back by 0 bases and J by 4 bases. CDR1 is GTSNPN and CDR2 is SVGIG in the germline V gene (reference sequence). The CDR3 DNA reads TGTGCCTGGAGTGTAGGGGGACAGATCTATGGCTACACCTTC. It encodes CAWSVGGQIYGYTF.

This clone was observed a handful of times. The chain joins TRBV18 to TRBJ1-4, with a weak D call TRBD1 (6 bases). Trimming shortened V by 0 bases and J by 8 bases, and 16 bases separated the two germline ends. CDR1 and CDR2 (germline): KGHSH, LQKENI. The CDR3 consists of 16 residues. The chain's CDR3 is CASSPPGIPRGEKLFF. In DNA, the CDR3 is TGTGCCAGCTCACCACCTGGGATCCCTAGGGGGGAAAAACTGTTTTTT.

This sequence joins TRBV7-9 and TRBJ1-1; 10 bases line up with TRBD1. CDR1 is SEHNR and CDR2 is FQNEAQ in the germline V gene (reference sequence). V lost 6 bases and J lost 1; bases outside the gene matches: 11. The CDR3 spans 17 residues. The CDR3 sequence: CASRKGTGVKANTEAFF. As DNA, the CDR3 is TGTGCCAGCAGGAAGGGGACAGGGGTTAAGGCGAACACTGAAGCTTTCTTT.